The 20 T cell receptor beta chains listed next were all sequenced from one sample in a study of T cell changes during pregnancy in multiple sclerosis. Sequencing was performed with immunoSEQ multiplex PCR; in TCRdb, only in-frame clones are kept and a portion is missing. The sample carries more than 75,000 clones, approximately 92% recorded once. Material: peripheral blood, obtained in the first trimester of pregnancy. Every receptor here comes from a female donor with multiple sclerosis, enrolled in a pregnancy study.

This chain connects TRBV11-2 to TRBJ2-1; D possibly corresponds to TRBD1 (6 bases). CDR1 and CDR2 from the germline V gene are SGHAT and FQNNGV. The CDR3 covers 15 residues. V lost 3 bases to trimming and J lost 4 bases, with 13 bases between them. CDR3: CASSFGQSPYNEQFF. CDR3 coding DNA: TGTGCCAGCAGCTTCGGACAGTCCCCATACAATGAGCAGTTCTTC.

This chain links TRBV7-2 with TRBJ2-2; D is undetermined. Per germline, CDR1 SGHTA and CDR2 FQGNSA. The V end was cut by 1 base, the J end by 0 bases, with 6 bases between. The CDR3 sequence is 15 residues long. The DNA of the CDR3 is TGTGCCAGCAGCTTAGATCCCTCGAACACCGGGGAGCTGTTTTTT. This sequence encodes CASSLDPSNTGELFF.

This clone has only one observation. V and J are TRBV4-3 and TRBJ1-3, with D uncertain. CDR1 LGHNA and CDR2 YSLEER come from the germline V gene. Trimming took 0 bases from V and 5 from J, leaving 23 bases between them. The CDR3 has 19 amino acids. The CDR3 protein is CASSQDFPVRRSTRNTIYF. CDR3 nucleotide sequence: TGCGCCAGCAGCCAAGATTTCCCCGTTAGGAGGTCGACAAGAAACACCATATATTTT.

The J gene is TRBJ1-1, the V gene TRBV5-1, with TRBD1 matching over 9 bases. Germline V gene sequence: CDR1 SGHRS, CDR2 YFSETQ. Germline trimming cut 7 bases from V and 3 bases from J; bases unmatched to any gene: 1. This CDR3 has 12 residues. The CDR3 DNA sequence: TGCGCCAGCTGGGACAGGGACACTGAAGCTTTCTTT. Encoded protein: CASWDRDTEAFF. Based on the CDR3 plus reference TRBV5-1 and TRBJ1-1, the full variable domain is KAGVTQTPRYLIKTRGQQVTLSCSPISGHRSVSWYQQTPGQGLQFLFEYFSETQRNKGNFPGRFSGRQFSNSRSEMNVSTLELGDSALYLCASWDRDTEAFFGQGTRLTVV.

The chain recombines TRBV7-2 with TRBJ1-2; D remains ambiguous. This CDR3 comprises 13 residues. Germline values: CDR1 SGHTA, CDR2 FQGNSA. The V end lost 5 bases, the J end lost 4 bases, and 11 bases lay between the germline ends. CDR3 region: CASSPGQPYGYTF. The CDR3 coding sequence is TGTGCCAGCAGCCCCGGTCAACCCTATGGCTACACCTTC.

This clone was seen once. The chain joins TRBV5-1 to TRBJ1-2; tentatively, D is TRBD1 (5 bases). Germline-derived CDR1 and CDR2 are SGHRS and YFSETQ. This CDR3 has 12 amino acids. V lost 5 bases, J lost 6 bases, and 11 bases lay in between. The CDR3 DNA is TGCGCCAGCAGGGAGGGGAGAGATGGCTACACCTTC. It is translated as CASREGRDGYTF.

The CDR3 DNA reads TGTGCCAGCAGTTCACAAAGGACAGGGCTGCAACAGCCCCAGCATTTT. This gives the protein CASSSQRTGLQQPQHF. V usage is TRBV6-6 and J usage is TRBJ1-5; 8 positions match TRBD1. The V and J ends lost 4 bases and 7 bases, in that order; junction bases with no gene match: 12. Germline assignment: CDR1 MNHNY and CDR2 SVGAGI (reference sequence). This CDR3 is built from 16 residues.

This chain uses TRBV7-9 with TRBJ2-5; no reliable D call. V lost 4 bases to trimming and J lost 1 base, with 13 bases between them. The germline V gene encodes CDR1 SEHNR and CDR2 FQNEAQ (reference sequence). The CDR3 extends over 15 amino acids. The CDR3 bases are TGTGCCAGCAGCTCGTGGCTCAGAACCCAAGAGACCCAGTACTTC. Translated: CASSSWLRTQETQYF.

This chain connects TRBV27 to TRBJ1-1, with D possibly TRBD1 on 5 matching bases. V lost 4 bases to trimming and J lost 8 bases, with 17 bases between them. The CDR3 has 14 residues. CDR1 is MNHEY and CDR2 is SMNVEV in the germline V gene (reference sequence). The CDR3 DNA reads TGTGCCAGCAGTTCCCCAGGGTTGTACAACGAAGCTTTCTTT. Translated: CASSSPGLYNEAFF.

This clone was observed a single time. The chain links TRBV6-1 to TRBJ2-6; a weak D match, TRBD1 (6 bases). The CDR3 runs 18 residues. The V gene lost 3 bases and the J gene lost 2 bases, with 17 bases spanning the gap. CDR1 is MNHNS and CDR2 is SASEGT in the germline V gene. The CDR3 DNA sequence: TGTGCCAGCAGTGAGGTGACAGGACCCGGGGCTGGGGCCAACGTCCTGACTTTC. Encoded protein: CASSEVTGPGAGANVLTF.

V and J are TRBV7-3 and TRBJ2-7, with a possible D match to TRBD2 (5 bases). The CDR3 is 14 amino acids. V was trimmed by 0 bases and J by 6 bases, leaving 12 bases between them. CDR1 and CDR2 from the germline V gene are SGHTA and FQGTGA. CDR3 nucleotides: TGTGCCAGCAGCTTAACAGTCCCAGGAGGCGAGCAGTACTTC. Encoded protein: CASSLTVPGGEQYF.

The gene calls are TRBV12-5 and TRBJ2-5, with a weak D call TRBD2 (5 bases). The V and J ends lost 3 bases and 2 bases respectively, with 13 bases between them. Germline CDR1 is LGHNT and CDR2 is FRNRAP. This CDR3 is 15 amino acids long. The CDR3 here is CASGFFDGVQETQYF. CDR3 coding DNA: TGTGCTAGTGGTTTTTTTGACGGGGTTCAAGAGACCCAGTACTTC.

The CDR3 here is CASSSELFYEQYF. CDR3 bases: TGTGCCAGCAGCTCCGAACTGTTCTACGAGCAGTACTTC. The chain couples TRBV11-2 to TRBJ2-7; D is undetermined. Germline CDR1 is SGHAT and CDR2 is FQNNGV. The CDR3 is 13 amino acids. Between the trimmed V and J ends, which lost 4 bases and 3 bases, there was a span of 10 bases.

This clone was counted a few times. This chain links TRBV5-4 with TRBJ1-2; D remains unclear. This CDR3 has 14 amino acids. From germline, CDR1 is SGHNT and CDR2 YYREEE (reference sequence). V lost 3 bases to trimming and J lost 0 bases, with 9 bases between them. The CDR3 DNA reads TGTGCCAGCAGCTCACACAGAACTAACTATGGCTACACCTTC. Amino acid sequence: CASSSHRTNYGYTF.

The chain employs TRBV30 and TRBJ2-7; 9 nucleotides align to TRBD2. This CDR3 contains 14 residues. Unmatched junction bases numbered 5, after V lost 3 bases and J lost 2 bases. Per germline, CDR1 GTSNPN and CDR2 SVGIG (reference sequence). The CDR3 protein is CAWRGREGPYEQYF. Written as DNA, the CDR3 is TGTGCCTGGAGGGGGCGGGAGGGCCCCTACGAGCAGTACTTC.

This clone appeared a single time. The V and J genes are TRBV6-6 and TRBJ2-7; 8 bases map to TRBD2. Per germline, CDR1 MNHNY and CDR2 SVGAGI (reference sequence). CDR3 size: 15 residues. V shed 5 bases, J shed 6 bases, and the junction held 12 bases outside the gene matches. The CDR3 DNA sequence: TGTGCCAGCAGTCCCTTAGCGGGACAAACCGCCGAGCAGTACTTC. Translation gives CASSPLAGQTAEQYF.

This chain's CDR3 is CASAGDFWPSETSTDTQYF. The CDR3 DNA sequence: TGCGCCAGCGCGGGGGACTTTTGGCCTAGCGAAACTAGCACAGATACGCAGTATTTT. The V and J genes are TRBV5-1 and TRBJ2-3; 7 bases are shared with TRBD2. Per germline, CDR1 SGHRS and CDR2 YFSETQ. V lost 7 bases to trimming and J lost 0 bases; unmatched junction nucleotides: 20. The CDR3 runs to 19 residues.

J is TRBJ1-3 and V is TRBV29-1; TRBD1 is a possible D gene (6 bases). CDR1 SQVTM and CDR2 ANQGSEA come from the germline V gene. With 7 bases removed from V and 1 base from J, the gap between germline ends came to 14 bases. The CDR3 spans 14 residues. As DNA, the CDR3 is TGCAGCGGTTCATTCACAGGGTCTGGAAACACCATATATTTT. This codes for CSGSFTGSGNTIYF.

The DNA for the CDR3 is TGTGCCAGCAGCTCGGGACAGCAAAAAGAGACCCAGTACTTC. As protein: CASSSGQQKETQYF. The rearrangement links TRBV11-2 to TRBJ2-5; 7 bases line up with TRBD1. Germline V lookup: CDR1 SGHAT, CDR2 FQNNGV. Trimming cost V 4 bases and J 3 bases; bases outside gene matches: 5. The CDR3 runs to 14 residues.

The rearrangement joins TRBV5-5 to TRBJ1-3; 8 nucleotides line up with TRBD1. The CDR3 loop spans 17 amino acids. CDR1 is SGHKS, CDR2 YYEKEE, per germline (reference sequence). The V gene end was trimmed by 0 bases and the J gene end by 2 bases; junction bases not matched to a gene: 7. CDR3 protein: CASSLVSWTGTGNTIYF. CDR3 DNA: TGTGCCAGCAGCTTGGTCTCCTGGACAGGGACTGGAAACACCATATATTTT.